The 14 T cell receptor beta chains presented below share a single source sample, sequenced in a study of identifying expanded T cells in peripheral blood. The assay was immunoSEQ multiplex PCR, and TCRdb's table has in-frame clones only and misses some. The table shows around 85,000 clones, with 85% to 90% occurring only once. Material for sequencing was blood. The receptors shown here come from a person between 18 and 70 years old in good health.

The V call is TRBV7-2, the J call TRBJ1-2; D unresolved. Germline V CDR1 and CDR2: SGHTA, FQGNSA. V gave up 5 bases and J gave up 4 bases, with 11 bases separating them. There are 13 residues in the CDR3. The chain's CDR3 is CASSPDVVYGYTF. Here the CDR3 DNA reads TGTGCCAGCAGCCCGGACGTAGTCTATGGCTACACCTTC.

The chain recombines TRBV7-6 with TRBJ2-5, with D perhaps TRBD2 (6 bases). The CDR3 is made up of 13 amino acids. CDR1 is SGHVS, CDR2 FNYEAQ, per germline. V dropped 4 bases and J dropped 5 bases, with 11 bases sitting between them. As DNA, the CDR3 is TGTGCCAGCAGCTCGACTGGGGGGGAGACCCAGTACTTC. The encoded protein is CASSSTGGETQYF.

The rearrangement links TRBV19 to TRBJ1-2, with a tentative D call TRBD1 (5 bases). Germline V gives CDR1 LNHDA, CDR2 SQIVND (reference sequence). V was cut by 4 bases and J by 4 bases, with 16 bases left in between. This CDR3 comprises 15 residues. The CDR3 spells CASSTPPPGPYGYTF. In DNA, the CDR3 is TGTGCCAGTAGTACCCCGCCTCCGGGACCCTATGGCTACACCTTC.

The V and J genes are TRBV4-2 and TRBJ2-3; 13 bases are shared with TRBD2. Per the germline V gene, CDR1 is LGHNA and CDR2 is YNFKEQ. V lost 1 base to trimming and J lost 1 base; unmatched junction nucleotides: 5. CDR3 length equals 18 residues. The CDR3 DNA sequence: TGTGCCAGCAGCCAAGGACTAGCGGGGGGTGGGGGCACAGATACGCAGTATTTT. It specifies CASSQGLAGGGGTDTQYF.

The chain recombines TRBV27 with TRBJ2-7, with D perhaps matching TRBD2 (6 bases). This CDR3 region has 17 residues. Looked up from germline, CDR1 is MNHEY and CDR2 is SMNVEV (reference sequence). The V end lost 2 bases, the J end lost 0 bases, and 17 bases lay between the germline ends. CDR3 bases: TGTGCCAGCAGTTTAGGCCCGGAGGGGATTAGCTCCTACGAGCAGTACTTC. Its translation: CASSLGPEGISSYEQYF.

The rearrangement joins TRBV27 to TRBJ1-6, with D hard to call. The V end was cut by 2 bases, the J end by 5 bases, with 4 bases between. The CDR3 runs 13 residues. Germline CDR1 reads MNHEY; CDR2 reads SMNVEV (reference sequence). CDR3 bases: TGTGCCAGCAGTTTAGGCAATAATTCACCCCTCCACTTT. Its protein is CASSLGNNSPLHF.

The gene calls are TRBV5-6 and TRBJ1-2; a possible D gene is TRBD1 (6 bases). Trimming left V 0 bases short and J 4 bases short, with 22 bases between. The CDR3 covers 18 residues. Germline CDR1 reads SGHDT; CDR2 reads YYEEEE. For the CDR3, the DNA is TGTGCCAGCAGCTTGGAGGGTACTTTTGAGGAACAGGGCTATGGCTACACCTTC. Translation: CASSLEGTFEEQGYGYTF.

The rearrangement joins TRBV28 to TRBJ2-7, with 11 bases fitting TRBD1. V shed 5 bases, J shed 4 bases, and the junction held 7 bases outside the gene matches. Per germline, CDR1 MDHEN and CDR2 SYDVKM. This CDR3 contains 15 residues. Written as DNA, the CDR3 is TGTGCCAGCAGTCTCGCGGGACAGGGGGGATACGAGCAGTACTTC. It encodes CASSLAGQGGYEQYF.

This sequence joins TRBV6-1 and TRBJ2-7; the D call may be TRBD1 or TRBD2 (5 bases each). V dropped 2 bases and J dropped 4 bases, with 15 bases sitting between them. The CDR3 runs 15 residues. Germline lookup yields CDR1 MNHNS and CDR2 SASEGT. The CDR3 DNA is TGTGCCAGCAGTGAAAGCTCTTGGGACCGATACGAGCAGTACTTC. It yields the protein CASSESSWDRYEQYF.

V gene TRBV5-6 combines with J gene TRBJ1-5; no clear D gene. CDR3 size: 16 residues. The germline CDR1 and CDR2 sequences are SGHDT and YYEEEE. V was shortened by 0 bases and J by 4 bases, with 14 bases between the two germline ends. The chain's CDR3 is CASSLAGGVRNQPQHF. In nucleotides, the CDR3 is TGTGCCAGCAGCTTGGCCGGCGGGGTTAGAAATCAGCCCCAGCATTTT. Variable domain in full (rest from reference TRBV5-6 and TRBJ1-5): DAGVTQSPTHLIKTRGQQVTLRCSPKSGHDTVSWYQQALGQGPQFIFQYYEEEERQRGNFPDRFSGHQFPNYSSELNVNALLLGDSALYLCASSLAGGVRNQPQHFGDGTRLSIL.

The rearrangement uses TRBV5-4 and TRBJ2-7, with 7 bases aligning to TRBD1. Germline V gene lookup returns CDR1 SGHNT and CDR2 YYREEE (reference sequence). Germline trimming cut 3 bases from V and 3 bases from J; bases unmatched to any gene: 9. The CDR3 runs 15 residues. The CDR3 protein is CASSSGGQGDYEQYF. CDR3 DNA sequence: TGTGCCAGCAGCTCCGGTGGGCAGGGGGACTACGAGCAGTACTTC.

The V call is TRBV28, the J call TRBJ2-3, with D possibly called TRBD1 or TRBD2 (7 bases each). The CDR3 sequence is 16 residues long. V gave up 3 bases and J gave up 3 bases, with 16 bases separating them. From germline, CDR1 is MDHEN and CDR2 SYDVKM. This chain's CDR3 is CASSFIDREGTDTQYF. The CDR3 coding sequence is TGTGCCAGCAGTTTCATCGACAGGGAGGGAACAGATACGCAGTATTTT.

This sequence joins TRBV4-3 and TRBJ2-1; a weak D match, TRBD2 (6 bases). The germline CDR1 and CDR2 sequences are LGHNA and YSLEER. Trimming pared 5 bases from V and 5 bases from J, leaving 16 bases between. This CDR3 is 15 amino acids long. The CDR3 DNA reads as TGCGCCAGCAGCATAAGAGGGGTAGCGGACAATGAGCAGTTCTTC. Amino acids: CASSIRGVADNEQFF.

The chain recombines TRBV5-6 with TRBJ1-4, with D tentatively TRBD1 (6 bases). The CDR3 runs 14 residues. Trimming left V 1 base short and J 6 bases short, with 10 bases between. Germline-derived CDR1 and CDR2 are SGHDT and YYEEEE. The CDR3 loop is CASSLQGSHEKLFF. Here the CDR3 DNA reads TGTGCCAGCAGCTTGCAGGGGAGTCATGAAAAACTGTTTTTT.